Included here is one TCR beta chain sequence, with context. This clonotype was observed a few times. The clone's antigen remains unknown. Base qualities are not at hand, and no much larger clone is one base apart. Systemically healthy Caucasian individuals from Russia, 35 to 50 in total and aged roughly 6 to 100 years, were included as donors. About 10 milliliters of peripheral blood were collected from each donor into EDTA-treated Vacutainer tubes. Ficoll-Paque density-gradient centrifugation was used to isolate PBMCs, with at least 7 million per sample. Trizol reagent was used to extract total RNA from the PBMCs, yielding at least 5 micrograms per sample. For every donor, an aliquot of PBMCs went through flow cytometry to measure the percentages of naive CD45RAhigh/CD27high T cells. This record comes from a study of blood T cells in healthy people across ages (dated by TCRdb to the mid-2010s). In terms of the full investigation: In model experiments, roughly one uniquely barcoded TCR beta cDNA molecule per two T cells was captured by template switching. Age-related changes in TCR beta repertoire diversity were measured in the study by deep sequencing normalized with unique cDNA molecular identifiers. The donors were split into four age groups: young (average roughly 15 years), middle-aged (39), aged (approximately 60) and long-lived (under 90). To avoid experimental bias, donors of different ages were spread randomly across the sequencing lanes. For two donors (one aged 18 to 30 and one aged 80 or older), the study analyzed two additional independent replicas of 1 million unique cDNA reads from the same blood draw. Results the study describes overall, beyond this receptor: As age increased, observed TCR beta diversity per million T cells dropped in a roughly linear way, and a significant reduction was already evident by age 40. Observed TCR beta diversity correlated strongly with the percentage of naive T cells measured by flow cytometry. Bulk unsorted PBMC profiling prevented conclusive comparison of naive and antigen-experienced compartments. Estimates of total diversity based on one million sequenced T cells were regarded as lower bounds and as underestimates. Because the CMV infection status of the donors was unknown, age-related changes in expanded clonotypes may potentially have been confounded. Compared with the aged group, more naive CD4+ T cells, fewer expanded clones and increased TCR diversity were shown by the long-lived group, suggesting age selection.

Libraries came from 5' RACE. Sequencing used an Illumina HiSeq 2500. A second PCR of about 6 to 11 cycles was run with a J-beta primer mix and a sample-barcoded 5' primer. Each TCR beta cDNA molecule received a unique molecular identifier from a template-switch 5' adaptor carrying 12 random nucleotides. At least 2.5 million CDR3-containing paired-end reads were obtained from each sample. First-strand cDNA was synthesized from all RNA with the Mint cDNA synthesis kit, primed by a TRBC-specific oligonucleotide. Following uracil-DNA glycosylase treatment, all cDNA underwent a first 18-cycle PCR with the universal primers M1SS and BC2_uni_R. In the paper's pipeline: Each sample was normalized by randomly selecting 1 million high-quality reads, each carrying a distinct molecular identifier. Instead of being binned into consensus sequences, reads with shared molecular identifiers were discarded. MiTCR, run with a Q25 quality threshold and the strictest error-elimination algorithm, handled CDR3 identification, clonotype clustering and error correction. Lower-bound total TCR beta diversity was estimated with a nonparametric unseen species model using Euler transformation. TCRdb reanalyzed the raw reads on its own, using fastp at Q25 for trimming and MiXCR for clone calling, and kept in-frame beta chains. Each CDR3 protein gets just one entry, which takes the most common genes and DNA from the rows behind it. The V and J calls and clone size are TCRdb's, not the authors'. The table for this sample lists approximately 1,000,000 distinct CDR3 sequences; around 43% of them were counted only once. The top ten hold around 18% of the sample.

Reading the germline V gene gives CDR1 MGHRA and CDR2 YSYEKL. The CDR3 numbers 15 residues from cysteine through phenylalanine. The kept DNA is CDR3 alone, 45 bases in frame from the first base. V lost 2 bases and J lost 5 bases, and the count of bases not matched to a germline gene is 3. The clonotype was recovered from a woman aged 55-70 years in good health. Sequences were obtained from blood. The receptor chain draws on TRBV4-1 and TRBJ1-4, and TRBD1 matches 9 of the central bases. The CDR3 reads CASSQSGTGNEKLFF. Here is the DNA: TGCGCCAGCAGCCAATCCGGGACAGGGAATGAAAAACTGTTTTTT.